Listed here are 17 T cell receptor beta chains from one sample, sequenced in a study of T cells in Graves' hyperthyroidism and ophthalmopathy. RNA transcripts served as the template for amplifying TCR beta CDR3 regions. HTBI primers were used for first-round RT-PCR of the TCR CDR3. From the multiplex PCR reads, TCRdb called clonotypes with MiXCR, one entry per CDR3 protein. Among fewer than 900,000 distinct CDR3 sequences listed, around a sixth were seen once. The sequenced sample was blood. All receptors come from a woman aged 45-60 years with Graves' hyperthyroidism that later progressed to Graves' ophthalmopathy.

This clonotype came up once. This may come from a read error, since a much larger clone is one base off. This chain links TRBV18 with TRBJ2-1, with D unclear. Per the germline V gene, CDR1 is KGHSH and CDR2 is LQKENI. The CDR3 has 15 amino acids. The CDR3 region has the DNA TGTGCCAGCTCACCACCAAGCCTCACTAAGAATGAGCAGTCCTTC. Protein sequence: CASSPPSLTKNEQSF.

In this sample, this clonotype turned up many times. The CDR3 bases are TGCAGTGCTAGAAACAGCAGGTGGTCTGAAGCTTTCTTT. Translated, it gives CSARNSRWSEAFF. This chain links TRBV20-1 with TRBJ1-1; D is unclear. CDR1 DFQATT and CDR2 SNEGSKA come from the germline V gene (reference sequence). The CDR3 is 13 amino acids. V lost 2 bases and J 6 bases, leaving 13 bases between the germline ends.

This clonotype was seen more than once but under ten times. The chain carries TRBV7-9 and TRBJ1-6; D remains ambiguous. V was trimmed by 0 bases and J by 6 bases, leaving 9 bases between them. Per germline, CDR1 SEHNR and CDR2 FQNEAQ (reference sequence). This CDR3 has 15 amino acids. The CDR3 loop reads CASSLAEQFNSPLHF. The CDR3 nucleotides are TGTGCCAGCAGCTTAGCCGAACAGTTTAATTCACCCCTCCACTTT. Full variable domain (remainder filled in from reference TRBV7-9 and TRBJ1-6): DTGVSQNPRHKITKRGQNVTFRCDPISEHNRLYWYRQTLGQGPEFLTYFQNEAQLEKSRLLSDRFSAERPKGSFSTLEIQRTEQGDSAMYLCASSLAEQFNSPLHFGNGTRLTVT.

This clonotype was recorded once. J is TRBJ2-3 and V is TRBV3-1, with TRBD2 as a possible D gene (6 bases). CDR1 and CDR2 (germline): LGHDT, YNNKEL (reference sequence). This CDR3 is 13 amino acids long. V shed 6 bases and J shed 5 bases, with 12 bases lying between them. The CDR3 DNA sequence: TGTGCCAGCAGACGCGGGGCACAAGATACGCAGTATTTT. This codes for CASRRGAQDTQYF.

This clonotype was detected only a few times. The chain recombines TRBV20-1 with TRBJ1-6; D unclear. Germline assignment: CDR1 DFQATT and CDR2 SNEGSKA (reference sequence). V dropped 3 bases and J dropped 4 bases, with 19 bases sitting between them. The CDR3 runs 17 residues. The CDR3 nucleotides read TGCAGTGCTAGTCGGCCCGTTAGGGAGGTATATAATTCACCCCTCCACTTT. Translated: CSASRPVREVYNSPLHF.

This clonotype was recorded at least ten times. V gene TRBV7-9 combines with J gene TRBJ1-1, with D perhaps TRBD1 (6 bases). Trimming shortened V by 4 bases and J by 4 bases, and 25 bases separated the two germline ends. The length of the CDR3 is 18 residues. Germline V gene data show CDR1 as SEHNR and CDR2 as FQNEAQ (reference sequence). CDR3 sequence (DNA): TGTGCCAGCAGCTCGGGGGGGCTGACGGACATCCTAGCCACTGAAGCTTTCTTT. Its protein product is CASSSGGLTDILATEAFF.

This clonotype was seen many times. The chain recombines TRBV2 with TRBJ1-1; no reliable D call. The CDR3 consists of 13 residues. The ends were cut back, 5 bases at V and 0 bases at J, with 7 bases in the middle. From germline, CDR1 is SNHLY and CDR2 FYNNEI. CDR3 region: CASSMSVNTEAFF. CDR3 nucleotides: TGTGCCAGCAGTATGTCGGTGAACACTGAAGCTTTCTTT.

This clonotype came up a few times. In DNA, the CDR3 is TGCAGTGCTGACAGGGGGCAAAACTATGGCTACACCTTC. Translated: CSADRGQNYGYTF. The chain links TRBV20-1 to TRBJ1-2, with TRBD1 identical over 10 bases. This CDR3 comprises 13 residues. Germline values: CDR1 DFQATT, CDR2 SNEGSKA (reference sequence). Trimming cost V 5 bases and J 2 bases; bases outside gene matches: 2.

The chain joins TRBV28 to TRBJ1-1; D gene ambiguous. This CDR3 region has 12 residues. Germline CDR1 MDHEN, CDR2 SYDVKM. V lost 6 bases to trimming and J lost 6 bases, with 11 bases between them. CDR3 bases: TGTGCCAGCAGCCCCGGACGAGCTGAAGCTTTCTTT. It encodes CASSPGRAEAFF.

The rearrangement links TRBV15 to TRBJ1-5; D possibly corresponds to TRBD1 (5 bases). CDR3 size: 16 residues. Germline CDR1 LNHNV, CDR2 YYDKDF (reference sequence). V was cut by 1 base and J by 5 bases, with 15 bases left in between. The CDR3 loop is CATSRAAGIRYQPQHF. The CDR3 region has the DNA TGTGCCACCAGCAGAGCAGCAGGGATTAGGTATCAGCCCCAGCATTTT. The full variable domain, its missing parts supplied by reference TRBV15 and TRBJ1-5, is DAMVIQNPRYQVTQFGKPVTLSCSQTLNHNVMYWYQQKSSQAPKLLFHYYDKDFNNEADTPDNFQSRRPNTSFCFLDIRSPGLGDTAMYLCATSRAAGIRYQPQHFGDGTRLSIL.

On this clonotype itself: A much more abundant neighbour one base away suggests this may be a read error. The chain is built from TRBV5-6 and TRBJ1-1; D is undetermined. Germline lookup yields CDR1 SGHDT and CDR2 YYEEEE. This CDR3 is built from 12 residues. V lost 4 bases and J 8 bases, leaving 12 bases between the germline ends. For the CDR3, the DNA is TGTGCCAGCAGCGGAGAGAGGCGGGAAGCTTTCTTT. The encoded protein is CASSGERREAFF.

The rearrangement links TRBV7-9 to TRBJ2-5; D not certain. The V and J ends lost 4 bases and 5 bases respectively, with 11 bases between them. Germline V gene lookup returns CDR1 SEHNR and CDR2 FQNEAQ (reference sequence). The CDR3 length is 13 residues. The CDR3 DNA follows: TGTGCCAGCAGCTCGCCGGGCGTGGAGACCCAGTACTTC. As protein: CASSSPGVETQYF.

This clonotype was counted ten times or more. This chain connects TRBV7-3 to TRBJ2-7; D may be TRBD1 (6 bases). Germline V gene lookup returns CDR1 SGHTA and CDR2 FQGTGA. The CDR3 consists of 14 residues. With 7 bases removed from V and 3 bases from J, the gap between germline ends came to 16 bases. This CDR3 reads CASTAVPQGYEQYF. DNA for the CDR3: TGTGCCAGCACCGCCGTTCCACAGGGCTACGAGCAGTACTTC.

This clonotype came up a few times. The rearrangement uses TRBV20-1 and TRBJ2-7; 8 bases align to TRBD2. V gave up 5 bases and J gave up 7 bases; unmatched junction bases: 10. CDR1 DFQATT and CDR2 SNEGSKA come from the germline V gene (reference sequence). The CDR3 has 13 residues. CDR3 residues: CSAVGGAVGEQYF. The CDR3 DNA follows: TGCAGTGCTGTCGGGGGGGCCGTTGGAGAGCAGTACTTC.

The sample holds many counts of this clonotype. The J gene is TRBJ1-1, the V gene TRBV2; 7 positions match TRBD1. CDR1 SNHLY and CDR2 FYNNEI come from the germline V gene. CDR3 length: 16 residues. After removal of 10 bases from V and 2 bases from J, the junction contained 16 bases not matched to a gene. In nucleotides, the CDR3 is TGTGCCACTGAAATGGACAGGTGGTCATTTAACACTGAAGCTTTCTTT. Its translation is CATEMDRWSFNTEAFF.

The CDR3 DNA reads TGTGCCAGTACTAGGCTAGCGCGTGATACGCAGTATTTT. It codes for CASTRLARDTQYF. V usage is TRBV19 and J usage is TRBJ2-3, with D possibly being TRBD2 (6 bases). V gave up 7 bases and J gave up 6 bases, with 14 bases separating them. This CDR3 is 13 amino acids long. The V gene's germline CDR1 is LNHDA and CDR2 SQIVND (reference sequence).

The J gene is TRBJ2-4, the V gene TRBV2; a weak D match, TRBD2 (5 bases). The V end was cut by 3 bases, the J end by 0 bases, with 12 bases between. Germline V gene lookup returns CDR1 SNHLY and CDR2 FYNNEI. The CDR3 extends over 16 amino acids. The CDR3 region is CASSEEDLVAKNIQYF. CDR3 nucleotides: TGTGCCAGCAGTGAGGAGGACTTGGTAGCCAAAAACATTCAGTACTTC.